This T cell receptor (beta chain) appears in the sequencing data of a study of vaccination effects on CD4 cells after COVID-19. Study information: After expansion with viral peptide pools in the ViraFEST assay, antigen-specific CD4+ T cells were sequenced.

As for this clone: Its matching antigen is unknown.

The CDR3 is 13 amino acids. Having been cultured for approximately ten days, the cells underwent CD4+ T cell isolation. Repertoires were generated with immunoSEQ multiplex PCR, while TCRdb's copy carries only in-frame clones and drops some. In the table there are 45,000 to 50,000 clones, about 76% of which are singletons. The rearrangement links TRBV21-1 to TRBJ1-5. TRBV21-1 is annotated as a pseudogene. The receptor was derived from a human donor who had a prior SARS-CoV-2 infection. The source was CD4+ T cells from PBMCs cultured without peptide, collected before COVID-19 vaccination. For the CDR3, the DNA is TGTGCCAGCAGCAAAACGTTAAATCAGCCCCAGCATTTT. Amino acid sequence: CASSKTLNQPQHF.